This is a list of T cell receptor beta chains from one sample in a study of shared clonotypes between healthy human individuals. Sequenced by immunoSEQ multiplex PCR; TCRdb stores in-frame clones only, minus some. This sample has about 1,900,000 clones, with roughly 94% found just once. Sequences were obtained from naive CD8+ T cells sorted from blood. Receptors were obtained from a man aged 18 to 29 in good health. Each CDR3 is given with its conserved first and last residue. Each record gives: clone size, D gene, V gene, J gene, CDR3 DNA, CDR3 protein. The D gene is left open where the match is weak. The size of a clone is reported for some rows only, either as once, few or many, or as a class for expanded clones.

abundance: -
d_gene: -
v_gene: TRBV14
j_gene: TRBJ1-4
CDR3nt: TGTGCCAGCAGCCCCCGGCAAAGGGATCGCGGTAATGAAAAACTGTTTTTT
CDR3aa: CASSPRQRDRGNEKLFF

abundance: -
d_gene: -
v_gene: TRBV27
j_gene: TRBJ1-4
CDR3nt: TGTGCCAGCAGTTTTAGGGGAGGTGGTGAAAAACTGTTTTTT
CDR3aa: CASSFRGGGEKLFF

abundance: -
d_gene: -
v_gene: TRBV6-1
j_gene: TRBJ2-7
CDR3nt: TGTGCCAGCAGTGAAGGAAGGGGCCACGGGGTCTACGAGCAGTACTTC
CDR3aa: CASSEGRGHGVYEQYF

abundance: -
d_gene: -
v_gene: TRBV2
j_gene: TRBJ2-5
CDR3nt: TGTGCCAGCGGAAGTCCTGGAAGGGAAAAACAAGAGACCCAGTACTTC
CDR3aa: CASGSPGREKQETQYF

abundance: -
d_gene: -
v_gene: TRBV27
j_gene: TRBJ2-1
CDR3nt: TGTGCCAACTCAAAACAGGGCGGGTGGCTACAAAGCTCCTACAATGAGCAGTTCTTC
CDR3aa: CANSKQGGWLQSSYNEQFF

abundance: -
d_gene: -
v_gene: TRBV13
j_gene: TRBJ1-2
CDR3nt: TGTGCCAGCAGCTTATGGGTTGAAGGCTACACCTTC
CDR3aa: CASSLWVEGYTF

abundance: once
d_gene: -
v_gene: TRBV11-2
j_gene: TRBJ2-7
CDR3nt: TGTGCCAGCAGCCCCGAGGGGTACGAGCAGTACTTC
CDR3aa: CASSPEGYEQYF

abundance: -
d_gene: -
v_gene: TRBV4-3
j_gene: TRBJ1-2
CDR3nt: TGCGCCAGCAGCCAAGATGAAACAGGGTTTTATGGCTACACCTTC
CDR3aa: CASSQDETGFYGYTF

abundance: -
d_gene: TRBD1
v_gene: TRBV27
j_gene: TRBJ1-2
CDR3nt: TGTGCCAGCAGTACTTCTTATGGACAGGGGGGGACCTATGGCTACACCTTC
CDR3aa: CASSTSYGQGGTYGYTF

abundance: -
d_gene: -
v_gene: TRBV6-1
j_gene: TRBJ2-7
CDR3nt: TGTGCCAGCCTCGGTTCGACAGCGGACTACGAGCAGTACTTC
CDR3aa: CASLGSTADYEQYF

abundance: -
d_gene: -
v_gene: TRBV11-2
j_gene: TRBJ2-5
CDR3nt: TGTGCCAGCAGCTTGACAGATCACCAAGAGACCCAGTACTTC
CDR3aa: CASSLTDHQETQYF

abundance: once
d_gene: -
v_gene: TRBV7-8
j_gene: TRBJ1-4
CDR3nt: TGTGCCAGCAGCTTAGACAATGAAAAACTGTTTTTT
CDR3aa: CASSLDNEKLFF

abundance: -
d_gene: TRBD1
v_gene: TRBV7-6
j_gene: TRBJ1-6
CDR3nt: TGTGCCAGCAGCTCCGCCGCCGGAGGACAGGATTCACCCCTCCACTTT
CDR3aa: CASSSAAGGQDSPLHF

abundance: -
d_gene: TRBD2
v_gene: TRBV15
j_gene: TRBJ2-7
CDR3nt: TGTGCCACCAGCAGAGCTTGGACTAGCGGGAGGGATCTATTGGGCGAGCAGTACTTC
CDR3aa: CATSRAWTSGRDLLGEQYF

abundance: -
d_gene: TRBD1
v_gene: TRBV7-9
j_gene: TRBJ2-2
CDR3nt: TGTGCCAGCAGGATTACAGGGGGCATCGCCGGGGAGCTGTTTTTT
CDR3aa: CASRITGGIAGELFF

abundance: -
d_gene: -
v_gene: TRBV9
j_gene: TRBJ1-1
CDR3nt: TGTGCCAGCAGCGTAGAGGCAGGCCATGAAGCTTTCTTT
CDR3aa: CASSVEAGHEAFF

abundance: -
d_gene: TRBD1
v_gene: TRBV6-5
j_gene: TRBJ2-7
CDR3nt: TGTGCCAGCAGTACCCTCGACAGGGCAGGGGAGCAGTACTTC
CDR3aa: CASSTLDRAGEQYF

abundance: -
d_gene: TRBD1
v_gene: TRBV27
j_gene: TRBJ2-7
CDR3nt: TGTGCCAGCAGTCCGCAGACAGGGGGCCTCTCCGAGCAGTACTTC
CDR3aa: CASSPQTGGLSEQYF

abundance: -
d_gene: -
v_gene: TRBV15
j_gene: TRBJ2-7
CDR3nt: TGTGCCACCAGCATAAGGTTGGAAGAGCAGTACTTC
CDR3aa: CATSIRLEEQYF

abundance: -
d_gene: -
v_gene: TRBV4-3
j_gene: TRBJ2-7
CDR3nt: TGCGCCAGCAGCCAGAGCCTAACAGGGAGCTCCTACGAGCAGTACTTC
CDR3aa: CASSQSLTGSSYEQYF

abundance: -
d_gene: -
v_gene: TRBV7-9
j_gene: TRBJ1-1
CDR3nt: TGTGCCAGCAGCTTAGTACTGGGACAGAACACTGAAGCTTTCTTT
CDR3aa: CASSLVLGQNTEAFF

abundance: -
d_gene: -
v_gene: TRBV5-5
j_gene: TRBJ2-5
CDR3nt: TGTGCCAGCAGCTCTGGAGTCTACCAAGAGACCCAGTACTTC
CDR3aa: CASSSGVYQETQYF

abundance: -
d_gene: -
v_gene: TRBV28
j_gene: TRBJ2-2
CDR3nt: TGTGCCAGCCGCCCCACAGGGACCGGGGAGCTGTTTTTT
CDR3aa: CASRPTGTGELFF

abundance: -
d_gene: -
v_gene: TRBV21-1
j_gene: TRBJ2-3
CDR3nt: TGTGCCAGCAGCGCACAGGGAACAGATACGCAGTATTTT
CDR3aa: CASSAQGTDTQYF

abundance: -
d_gene: -
v_gene: TRBV7-9
j_gene: TRBJ2-1
CDR3nt: TGTGCCAGCAGCCCTATGGGTTGGGATGAGCAGTTCTTC
CDR3aa: CASSPMGWDEQFF

abundance: -
d_gene: -
v_gene: TRBV30
j_gene: TRBJ2-7
CDR3nt: TGTGCCTGGAGTGACCAGGGTTACGAGCAGTACTTC
CDR3aa: CAWSDQGYEQYF

abundance: -
d_gene: TRBD2
v_gene: TRBV25-1
j_gene: TRBJ2-3
CDR3nt: TGTGCCAGCAGTGAAAATGGGGCGGGAGGGGGCACAGATACGCAGTATTTT
CDR3aa: CASSENGAGGGTDTQYF

abundance: -
d_gene: TRBD2
v_gene: TRBV27
j_gene: TRBJ2-3
CDR3nt: TGTGCCGGGCGGGGAGGGCGCACCACAGATACGCAGTATTTT
CDR3aa: CAGRGGRTTDTQYF

abundance: -
d_gene: -
v_gene: TRBV7-9
j_gene: TRBJ2-5
CDR3nt: TGTGCCAGCAGCTCAGGGGGGAATCTACAAGAGACCCAGTACTTC
CDR3aa: CASSSGGNLQETQYF

abundance: -
d_gene: -
v_gene: TRBV4-1
j_gene: TRBJ1-1
CDR3nt: TGCGCCAGCAGCCAAGGAGTCTGGGAGGGGATGAACACTGAAGCTTTCTTT
CDR3aa: CASSQGVWEGMNTEAFF

abundance: -
d_gene: TRBD2
v_gene: TRBV2
j_gene: TRBJ2-7
CDR3nt: TGTGCCAGCATCCCATGGGGGGGAACCTACGAGCAGTACTTC
CDR3aa: CASIPWGGTYEQYF

abundance: -
d_gene: -
v_gene: TRBV5-8
j_gene: TRBJ1-1
CDR3nt: TGTGCCAGCAGCCTCCGACGGACAGCCGACACTGAAGCTTTCTTT
CDR3aa: CASSLRRTADTEAFF

abundance: -
d_gene: -
v_gene: TRBV14
j_gene: TRBJ2-3
CDR3nt: TGTGCCAGCAGCCAAGGAAATGGGGGGACAGATACGCAGTATTTT
CDR3aa: CASSQGNGGTDTQYF

abundance: -
d_gene: -
v_gene: TRBV2
j_gene: TRBJ2-5
CDR3nt: TGTGCCAGCAGCCGAGGGGGGGAGGGACTCCAAGAGACCCAGTACTTC
CDR3aa: CASSRGGEGLQETQYF

abundance: -
d_gene: -
v_gene: TRBV11-2
j_gene: TRBJ2-1
CDR3nt: TGTGCCAGCAGCTTTCACAATGAGCAGTTCTTC
CDR3aa: CASSFHNEQFF

abundance: -
d_gene: TRBD2
v_gene: TRBV6-5
j_gene: TRBJ2-7
CDR3nt: TGTGCCAGCAGCCTAGCGGCTAGCTCCTACGAGCAGTACTTC
CDR3aa: CASSLAASSYEQYF

abundance: few
d_gene: -
v_gene: TRBV7-8
j_gene: TRBJ1-1
CDR3nt: TGTGCCAGCAGCTTAGCGGGGCAGGGGACGAACACTGAAGCTTTCTTT
CDR3aa: CASSLAGQGTNTEAFF

abundance: once
d_gene: -
v_gene: TRBV13
j_gene: TRBJ1-2
CDR3nt: TGTGCCAGCAGCCTCGCTGGGCAGTCTAACTATGGCTACACCTTC
CDR3aa: CASSLAGQSNYGYTF

abundance: once
d_gene: -
v_gene: TRBV2
j_gene: TRBJ1-3
CDR3nt: TGTGCCAGCAGTAGAGTTCCGACAGGATTTAAAGACACCATATATTTT
CDR3aa: CASSRVPTGFKDTIYF

abundance: -
d_gene: -
v_gene: TRBV7-9
j_gene: TRBJ2-7
CDR3nt: TGTGCCAGTCAGGACTTGAGCTCCTACGAGCAGTACTTC
CDR3aa: CASQDLSSYEQYF

abundance: -
d_gene: TRBD2
v_gene: TRBV28
j_gene: TRBJ2-7
CDR3nt: TGTGCCAGCACCCCAGCGGGAGGAAATTACGAGCAGTACTTC
CDR3aa: CASTPAGGNYEQYF

abundance: -
d_gene: -
v_gene: TRBV29-1
j_gene: TRBJ2-1
CDR3nt: TGCAGCGTTGAAGGCCTGGCACCTACCCGGGACAACTCCTACAATGAGCAGTTCTTC
CDR3aa: CSVEGLAPTRDNSYNEQFF

abundance: -
d_gene: -
v_gene: TRBV7-2
j_gene: TRBJ2-3
CDR3nt: TGTGCCAGCAGTCGAGATGGAATGGTAGCGGATACGCAGTATTTT
CDR3aa: CASSRDGMVADTQYF

abundance: -
d_gene: -
v_gene: TRBV6-5
j_gene: TRBJ1-6
CDR3nt: TGTGCCAGCAGTTACTCGCTGGGAGCGAATTCACCCCTCCACTTT
CDR3aa: CASSYSLGANSPLHF

abundance: -
d_gene: -
v_gene: TRBV25-1
j_gene: TRBJ1-2
CDR3nt: TGTGCCAGCAGTCCAGGAGGGACCGCATTCTATGGCTACACCTTC
CDR3aa: CASSPGGTAFYGYTF

abundance: -
d_gene: -
v_gene: TRBV5-1
j_gene: TRBJ2-7
CDR3nt: TGCGCCAGCAGCTCGGGGACTTCCTACGAGCAGTACTTC
CDR3aa: CASSSGTSYEQYF

abundance: -
d_gene: TRBD2
v_gene: TRBV6-5
j_gene: TRBJ2-5
CDR3nt: TGTGCCAGCAGTTATGGGACTAGCGGGCGAGAGACCCAGTACTTC
CDR3aa: CASSYGTSGRETQYF

abundance: -
d_gene: -
v_gene: TRBV5-6
j_gene: TRBJ2-5
CDR3nt: TGTGCCAGCAGCGTGGACCCACAAGAGACCCAGTACTTC
CDR3aa: CASSVDPQETQYF

abundance: -
d_gene: -
v_gene: TRBV6-5
j_gene: TRBJ2-7
CDR3nt: TGTGCCAGCAGTTACGCCAGGGGATCCTACGAGCAGTACTTC
CDR3aa: CASSYARGSYEQYF